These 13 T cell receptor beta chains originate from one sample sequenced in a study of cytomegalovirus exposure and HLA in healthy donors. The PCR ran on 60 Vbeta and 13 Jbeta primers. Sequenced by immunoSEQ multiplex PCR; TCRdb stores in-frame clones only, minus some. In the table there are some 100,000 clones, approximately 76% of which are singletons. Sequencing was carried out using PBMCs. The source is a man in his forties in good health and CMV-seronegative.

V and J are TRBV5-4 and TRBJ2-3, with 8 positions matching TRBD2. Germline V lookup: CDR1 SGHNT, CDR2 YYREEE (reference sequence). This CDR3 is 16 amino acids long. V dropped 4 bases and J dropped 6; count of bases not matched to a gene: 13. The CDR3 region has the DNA TGTGCCAGCAGCACCCGACTAGCGATGATCTCGGATACGCAGTATTTT. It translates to CASSTRLAMISDTQYF.

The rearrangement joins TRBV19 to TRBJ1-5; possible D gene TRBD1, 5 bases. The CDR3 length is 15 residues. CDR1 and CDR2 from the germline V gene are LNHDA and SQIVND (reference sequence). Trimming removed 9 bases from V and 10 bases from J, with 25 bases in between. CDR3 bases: TGTGCCAGCAGGACCGCTCCGGGGGATAGGGGCCCCCAGCATTTT. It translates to CASRTAPGDRGPQHF.

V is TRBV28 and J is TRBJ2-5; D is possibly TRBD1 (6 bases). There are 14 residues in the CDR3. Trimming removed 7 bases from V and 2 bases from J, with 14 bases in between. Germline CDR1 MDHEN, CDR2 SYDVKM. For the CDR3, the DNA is TGTGCCAGCACCCTCGGCGGACAGCAAGAGACCCAGTACTTC. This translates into CASTLGGQQETQYF.

This CDR3 is CASSWIDRESTEAFF. Written as DNA, the CDR3 is TGTGCCAGCAGCTGGATTGACAGAGAGAGCACTGAAGCTTTCTTT. The V call is TRBV5-6, the J call TRBJ1-1; a weak D match, TRBD1 (5 bases). This CDR3 is 15 amino acids long. Trimming left V 3 bases short and J 4 bases short, with 16 bases between. The germline V gene has CDR1 SGHDT and CDR2 YYEEEE.

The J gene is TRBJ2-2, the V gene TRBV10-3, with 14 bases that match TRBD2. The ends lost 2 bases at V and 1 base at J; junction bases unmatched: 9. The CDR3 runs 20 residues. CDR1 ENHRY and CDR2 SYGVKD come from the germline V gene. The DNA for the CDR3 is TGTGCCATCAGTGAGACCCGGACTAGCGGGGGGATCCAGAACACCGGGGAGCTGTTTTTT. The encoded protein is CAISETRTSGGIQNTGELFF.

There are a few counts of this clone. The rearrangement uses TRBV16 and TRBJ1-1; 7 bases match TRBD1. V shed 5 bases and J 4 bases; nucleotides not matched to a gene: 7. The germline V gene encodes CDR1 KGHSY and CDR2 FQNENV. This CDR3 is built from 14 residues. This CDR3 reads CASSVNRGRTEAFF. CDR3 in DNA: TGTGCCAGCAGCGTCAATAGGGGGCGCACTGAAGCTTTCTTT. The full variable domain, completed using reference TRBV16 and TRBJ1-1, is GEEVAQTPKHLVRGEGQKAKLYCAPIKGHSYVFWYQQVLKNEFKFLISFQNENVFDETGMPKERFSAKCLPNSPCSLEIQATKLEDSAVYFCASSVNRGRTEAFFGQGTRLTVV.

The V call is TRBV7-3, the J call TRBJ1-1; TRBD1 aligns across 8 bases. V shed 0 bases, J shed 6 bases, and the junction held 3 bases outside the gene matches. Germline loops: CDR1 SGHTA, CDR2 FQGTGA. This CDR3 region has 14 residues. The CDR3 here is CASSLTQQGAEAFF. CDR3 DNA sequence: TGTGCCAGCAGCTTAACACAACAGGGGGCTGAAGCTTTCTTT.

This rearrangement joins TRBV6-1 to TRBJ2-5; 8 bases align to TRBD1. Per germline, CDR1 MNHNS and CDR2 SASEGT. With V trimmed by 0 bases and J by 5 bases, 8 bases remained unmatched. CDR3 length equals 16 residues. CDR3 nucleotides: TGTGCCAGCAGTGAAGCTGGCAGGGGGCTATGGGAGACCCAGTACTTC. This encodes CASSEAGRGLWETQYF.

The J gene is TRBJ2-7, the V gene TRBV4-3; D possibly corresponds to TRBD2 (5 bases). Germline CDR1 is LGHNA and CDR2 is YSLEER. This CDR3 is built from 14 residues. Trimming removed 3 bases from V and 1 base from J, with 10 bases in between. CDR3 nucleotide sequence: TGCGCCAGCAGCCAGGAGGCAAATTCCTACGAGCAGTACGTC. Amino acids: CASSQEANSYEQYV.

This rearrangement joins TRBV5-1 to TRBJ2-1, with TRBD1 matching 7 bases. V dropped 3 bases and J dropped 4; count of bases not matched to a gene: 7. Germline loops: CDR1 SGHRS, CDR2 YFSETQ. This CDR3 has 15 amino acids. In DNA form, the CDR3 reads TGCGCCAGCAGCTGGTCGGGACAGATATACAATGAGCAGTTCTTC. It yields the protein CASSWSGQIYNEQFF.

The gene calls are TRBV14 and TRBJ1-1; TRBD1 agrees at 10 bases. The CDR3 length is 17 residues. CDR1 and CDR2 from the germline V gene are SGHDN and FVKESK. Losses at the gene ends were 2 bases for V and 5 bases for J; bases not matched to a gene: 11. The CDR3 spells CASSQLGTGAILTEAFF. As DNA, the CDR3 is TGTGCCAGCAGCCAATTGGGGACAGGGGCGATCCTTACTGAAGCTTTCTTT.

The CDR3 DNA is TGCGCCAGCAGCCCGAGACAGGGGGCGTTTGGAAACACCATATATTTT. This codes for CASSPRQGAFGNTIYF. This chain links TRBV5-1 with TRBJ1-3; the match to TRBD1 covers 10 bases. Trimming cost V 4 bases and J 3 bases; bases outside gene matches: 7. Per germline, CDR1 SGHRS and CDR2 YFSETQ. This CDR3 is built from 16 residues.

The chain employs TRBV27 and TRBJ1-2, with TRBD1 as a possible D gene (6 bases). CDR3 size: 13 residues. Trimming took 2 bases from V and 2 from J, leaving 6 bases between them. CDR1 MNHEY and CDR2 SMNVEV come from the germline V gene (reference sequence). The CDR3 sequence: CASSLQGNYGYTF. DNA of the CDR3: TGTGCCAGCAGTTTACAGGGGAACTATGGCTACACCTTC.